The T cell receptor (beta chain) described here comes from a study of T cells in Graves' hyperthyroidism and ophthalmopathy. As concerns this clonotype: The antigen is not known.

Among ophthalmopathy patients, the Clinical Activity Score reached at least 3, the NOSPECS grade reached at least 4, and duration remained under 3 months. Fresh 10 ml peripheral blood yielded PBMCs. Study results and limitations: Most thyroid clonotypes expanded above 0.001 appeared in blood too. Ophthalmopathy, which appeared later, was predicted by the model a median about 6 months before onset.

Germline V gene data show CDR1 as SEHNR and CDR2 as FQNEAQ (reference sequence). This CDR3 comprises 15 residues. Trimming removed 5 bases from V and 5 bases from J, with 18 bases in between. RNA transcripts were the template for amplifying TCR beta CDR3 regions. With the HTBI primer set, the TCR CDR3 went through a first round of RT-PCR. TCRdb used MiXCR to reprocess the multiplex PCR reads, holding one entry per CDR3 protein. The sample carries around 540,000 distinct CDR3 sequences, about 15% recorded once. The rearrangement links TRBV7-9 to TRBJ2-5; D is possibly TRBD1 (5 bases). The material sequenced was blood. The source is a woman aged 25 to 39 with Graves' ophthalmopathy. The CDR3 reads CASSHRGREMETQYF. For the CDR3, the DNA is TGTGCCAGCAGCCATAGGGGCAGGGAAATGGAGACCCAGTACTTC.